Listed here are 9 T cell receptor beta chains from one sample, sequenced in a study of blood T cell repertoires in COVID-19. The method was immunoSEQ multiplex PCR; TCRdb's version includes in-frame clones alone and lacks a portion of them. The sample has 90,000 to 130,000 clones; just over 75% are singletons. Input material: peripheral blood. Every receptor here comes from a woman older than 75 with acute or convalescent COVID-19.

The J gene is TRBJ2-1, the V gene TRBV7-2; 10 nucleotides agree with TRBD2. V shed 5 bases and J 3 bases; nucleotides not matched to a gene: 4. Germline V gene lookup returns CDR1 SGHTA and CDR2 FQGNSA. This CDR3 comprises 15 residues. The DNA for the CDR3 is TGTGCCAGCAGCACCGGACTAGCGGTCTACAATGAGCAGTTCTTC. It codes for CASSTGLAVYNEQFF.

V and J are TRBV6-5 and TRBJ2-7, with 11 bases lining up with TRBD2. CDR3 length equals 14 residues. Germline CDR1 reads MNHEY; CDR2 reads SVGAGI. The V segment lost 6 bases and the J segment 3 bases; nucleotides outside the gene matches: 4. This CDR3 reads CASRSGTSGYEQYF. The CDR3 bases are TGTGCCAGCAGGTCCGGGACTAGCGGCTACGAGCAGTACTTC.

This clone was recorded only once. CDR3 loop: CASSSSPRPGGGQPQHF. The CDR3 coding sequence is TGTGCCAGCAGTTCCTCACCTAGACCGGGAGGTGGTCAGCCCCAGCATTTT. V usage is TRBV27 and J usage is TRBJ1-5; D ambiguous. CDR3 length equals 17 residues. Trimming took 4 bases from V and 6 from J, leaving 22 bases between them. Germline CDR1 MNHEY, CDR2 SMNVEV (reference sequence).

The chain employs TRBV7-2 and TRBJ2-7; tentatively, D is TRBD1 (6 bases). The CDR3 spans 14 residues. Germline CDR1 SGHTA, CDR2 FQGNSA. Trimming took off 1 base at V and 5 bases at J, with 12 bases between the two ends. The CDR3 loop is CASSLDRDQDEQYF. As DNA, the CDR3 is TGTGCCAGCAGCTTAGACAGGGATCAGGACGAGCAGTACTTC.

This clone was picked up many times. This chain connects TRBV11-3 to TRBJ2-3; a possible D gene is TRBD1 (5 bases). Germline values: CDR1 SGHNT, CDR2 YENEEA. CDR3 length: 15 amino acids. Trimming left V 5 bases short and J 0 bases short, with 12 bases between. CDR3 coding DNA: TGTGCCAGCAGCCCCTGGGGCACTAGCACAGATACGCAGTATTTT. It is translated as CASSPWGTSTDTQYF.

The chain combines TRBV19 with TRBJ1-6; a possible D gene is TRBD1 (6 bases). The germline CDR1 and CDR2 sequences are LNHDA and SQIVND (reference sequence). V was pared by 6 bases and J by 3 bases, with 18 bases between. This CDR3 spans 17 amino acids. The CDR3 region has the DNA TGTGCCAGTAGAATGGACAGCCGATTAAGCTATAATTCACCCCTCCACTTT. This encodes CASRMDSRLSYNSPLHF.

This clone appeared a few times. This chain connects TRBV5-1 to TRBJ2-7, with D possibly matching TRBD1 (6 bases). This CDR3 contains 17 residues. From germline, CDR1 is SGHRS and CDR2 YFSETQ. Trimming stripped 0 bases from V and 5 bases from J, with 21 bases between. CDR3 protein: CASSLAKDSALVDEQYF. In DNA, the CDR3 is TGCGCCAGCAGCTTGGCCAAGGACAGCGCTCTTGTCGACGAGCAGTACTTC.

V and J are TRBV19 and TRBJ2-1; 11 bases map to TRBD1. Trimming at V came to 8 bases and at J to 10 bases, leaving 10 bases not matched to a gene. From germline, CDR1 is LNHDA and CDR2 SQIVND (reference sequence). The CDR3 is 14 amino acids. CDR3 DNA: TGTGCCAGTGGGGGGACAGGGGGATATTGGGAGCAGTTCTTC. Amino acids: CASGGTGGYWEQFF.

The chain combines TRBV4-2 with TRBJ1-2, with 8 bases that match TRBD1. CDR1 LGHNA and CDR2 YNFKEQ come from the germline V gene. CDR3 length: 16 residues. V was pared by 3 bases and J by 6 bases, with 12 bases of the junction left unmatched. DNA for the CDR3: TGTGCCAGCAGCCAGGACAGGGCTCTGAACTATGATGGCTACACCTTC. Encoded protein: CASSQDRALNYDGYTF.